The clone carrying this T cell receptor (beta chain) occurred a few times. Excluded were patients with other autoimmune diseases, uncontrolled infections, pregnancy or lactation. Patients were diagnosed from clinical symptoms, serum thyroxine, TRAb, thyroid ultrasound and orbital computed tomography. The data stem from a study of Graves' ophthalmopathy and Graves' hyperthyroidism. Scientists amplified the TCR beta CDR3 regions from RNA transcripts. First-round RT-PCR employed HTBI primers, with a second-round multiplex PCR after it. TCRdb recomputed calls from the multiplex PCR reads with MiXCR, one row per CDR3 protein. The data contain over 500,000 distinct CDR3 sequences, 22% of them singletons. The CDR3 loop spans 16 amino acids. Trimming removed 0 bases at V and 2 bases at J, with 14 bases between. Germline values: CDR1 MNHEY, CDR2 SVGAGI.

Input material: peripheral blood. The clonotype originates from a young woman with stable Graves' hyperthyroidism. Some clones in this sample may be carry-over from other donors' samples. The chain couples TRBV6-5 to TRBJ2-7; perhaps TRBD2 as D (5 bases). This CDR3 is CASSYSRASFPYEQYF. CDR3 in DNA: TGTGCCAGCAGTTACTCGAGGGCCTCCTTCCCCTACGAGCAGTACTTC.